The next 11 T cell receptor beta chains were all read from a single sample in a study of T cell responses to AZD1222 COVID-19 vaccine. Some clones are missing from TCRdb's copy, which holds only in-frame ones; the method was immunoSEQ multiplex PCR. The sample includes about 140,000 clones, just over 90% of them seen just once. This specimen was peripheral blood, taken on day 0 of AZD1222 vaccination. These receptors were obtained from an adult in good health.

The CDR3 reads CASSPGDAEAFF. The CDR3 DNA sequence: TGCGCCAGCAGCCCCGGGGACGCCGAAGCTTTCTTT. This chain uses TRBV5-1 with TRBJ1-1; D possibly corresponds to TRBD1 (5 bases). V was pared by 4 bases and J by 8 bases, with 12 bases between. The germline V gene has CDR1 SGHRS and CDR2 YFSETQ. The CDR3 sequence is 12 residues long.

This clone was seen just once. The chain combines TRBV14 with TRBJ2-1, with a possible D match to TRBD2 (6 bases). CDR3 length equals 15 residues. V was clipped by 5 bases and J by 6 bases, with 17 bases between them. Germline CDR1 and CDR2: SGHDN and FVKESK. The CDR3: CASSAGGLSGNEQFF. For the CDR3, the DNA is TGTGCCAGCAGCGCCGGTGGGCTTAGCGGCAATGAGCAGTTCTTC.

V is TRBV5-8 and J is TRBJ2-1; D perhaps matches TRBD2 (6 bases). CDR1 is SGHTS, CDR2 YDEGEE, per germline. Trimming removed 4 bases from V and 9 bases from J, with 14 bases in between. This CDR3 has 13 residues. The CDR3 sequence: CASSGKVGGEQFF. The CDR3 nucleotides are TGTGCCAGCAGCGGCAAGGTCGGGGGTGAGCAGTTCTTC.

V gene TRBV12-5 combines with J gene TRBJ2-7; D gene uncertain. Looked up from germline, CDR1 is LGHNT and CDR2 is FRNRAP. The CDR3 has 13 amino acids. The V and J ends lost 5 bases and 3 bases respectively, with 11 bases between them. The CDR3 nucleotides read TGTGCTAGTGGTCCTCCGCTGCACTACGAGCAGTACTTC. Protein product: CASGPPLHYEQYF.

This clone was seen a single time. The CDR3 bases are TGTGCCAGCGGACAGGGGGCCCGGGAGCTGTTTTTT. Translation gives CASGQGARELFF. The V call is TRBV27, the J call TRBJ2-2, with TRBD1 identical over 11 bases. The germline CDR1 and CDR2 sequences are MNHEY and SMNVEV (reference sequence). CDR3 length: 12 amino acids. After removal of 8 bases from V and 9 bases from J, the junction contained 2 bases not matched to a gene.

This rearrangement joins TRBV28 to TRBJ2-3; 10 positions agree with TRBD2. CDR1 is MDHEN and CDR2 is SYDVKM in the germline V gene. This CDR3 contains 15 residues. V shed 5 bases and J 2 bases; nucleotides not matched to a gene: 4. The CDR3 sequence is CASSKTSGYTDTQYF. Here the CDR3 DNA reads TGTGCCAGCAGTAAGACTAGCGGGTACACAGATACGCAGTATTTT.

This chain links TRBV7-2 with TRBJ1-5, with 7 bases aligning to TRBD1. This CDR3 is built from 14 residues. V shed 5 bases and J 3 bases; nucleotides not matched to a gene: 4. Germline lookup yields CDR1 SGHTA and CDR2 FQGNSA. The CDR3 loop reads CASSRTGANQPQHF. Written as DNA, the CDR3 is TGTGCCAGCAGCCGTACAGGGGCCAATCAGCCCCAGCATTTT.

This clone was counted once. The chain joins TRBV7-9 to TRBJ1-6; D gene unclear. V was shortened by 1 base and J by 7 bases, with 11 bases between the two germline ends. CDR3 size: 15 residues. Germline V gene lookup returns CDR1 SEHNR and CDR2 FQNEAQ (reference sequence). The CDR3 here is CASSLDGRTNSPLHF. CDR3 DNA: TGTGCCAGCAGCTTAGATGGACGGACGAATTCACCCCTCCACTTT.

This chain links TRBV5-1 with TRBJ2-4, with 7 bases fitting TRBD1. This CDR3 has 15 residues. Germline V gene sequence: CDR1 SGHRS, CDR2 YFSETQ. J gave up 10 bases and V 2 bases, and 12 bases lay outside the gene matches. The CDR3 DNA sequence: TGCGCCAGCAGCTTAGCCGGGACAGACTTCGAGATTCAGTACTTC. Its translation is CASSLAGTDFEIQYF. Together with reference TRBV5-1 and TRBJ2-4, the CDR3 gives the full variable domain: KAGVTQTPRYLIKTRGQQVTLSCSPISGHRSVSWYQQTPGQGLQFLFEYFSETQRNKGNFPGRFSGRQFSNSRSEMNVSTLELGDSALYLCASSLAGTDFEIQYFGAGTRLSVL.

Only one count was recorded for this clone. The chain is built from TRBV15 and TRBJ2-2; 10 bases line up with TRBD2. CDR3 size: 13 residues. Germline CDR1 is LNHNV and CDR2 is YYDKDF (reference sequence). The CDR3 nucleotides read TGTGCTACCGGACTAGCGGACACCGGGGAGCTGTTTTTT. It yields the protein CATGLADTGELFF.

The chain combines TRBV6-5 with TRBJ2-7, with 9 nucleotides matching TRBD1. CDR3 length: 15 residues. V trimming: 6 bases; J trimming: 4 bases; junction bases outside the gene matches: 10. CDR1 MNHEY and CDR2 SVGAGI come from the germline V gene. CDR3 in amino acids: CASRADRGPGYEQYF. The CDR3 DNA is TGTGCCAGCAGGGCGGACAGGGGCCCTGGGTACGAGCAGTACTTC.